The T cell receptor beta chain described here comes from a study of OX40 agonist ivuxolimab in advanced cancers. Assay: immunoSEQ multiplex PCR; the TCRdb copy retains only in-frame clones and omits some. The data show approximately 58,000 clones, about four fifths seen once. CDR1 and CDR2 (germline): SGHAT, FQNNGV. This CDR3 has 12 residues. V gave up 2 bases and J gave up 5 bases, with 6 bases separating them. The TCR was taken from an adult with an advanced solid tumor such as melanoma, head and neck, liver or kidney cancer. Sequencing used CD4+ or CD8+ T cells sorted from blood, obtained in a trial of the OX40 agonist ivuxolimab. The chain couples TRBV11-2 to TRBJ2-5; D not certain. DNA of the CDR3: TGTGCCAGCAGCTTAATTTTCGAGACCCAGTACTTC. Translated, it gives CASSLIFETQYF. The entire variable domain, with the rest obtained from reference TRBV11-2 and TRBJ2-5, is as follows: EAGVAQSPRYKIIEKRQSVAFWCNPISGHATLYWYQQILGQGPKLLIQFQNNGVVDDSQLPKDRFSAERLKGVDSTLKIQPAKLEDSAVYLCASSLIFETQYFGPGTRLLVL.